The source of this T cell receptor beta chain is a study of shared clonotypes between healthy human individuals. All donors were healthy HIV-negative adults lacking recent acute infections or vaccinations. Around 90 million PBMCs served as the genomic DNA source for unsorted samples. The assay used deep level. Each subset's genomic DNA was shared equally among a number of immunoSEQ plates. Produced via immunoSEQ multiplex PCR; TCRdb's table is partial and in-frame only. The sample records about 480,000 clones, 79% being singletons. CDR3 length equals 14 residues. CDR1 is GTSNPN and CDR2 is SVGIG in the germline V gene (reference sequence). After removal of 6 bases from V and 4 bases from J, the junction contained 8 bases not matched to a gene. This clone occurred a few times.

Sequencing was done on a sample of PBMCs. The rearrangement links TRBV30 to TRBJ2-2; 7 nucleotides line up with TRBD1. The sequence was obtained from a woman in her thirties or forties in good health. Some clones in this sample may be carry-over from other donors' samples. The CDR3 spells CACQQGSATGELFF. CDR3 in DNA: TGTGCCTGCCAACAGGGGTCCGCCACCGGGGAGCTGTTTTTT.